This T cell receptor beta chain is from a study of cytomegalovirus exposure and HLA in healthy donors. Overall study findings and caveats: It was assumed in the presence/absence analyses that sequencing depth was roughly uniform across donors.

Notes on this clone: Its antigen is unidentified.

Researchers ran the PCR with 60 Vbeta and 13 Jbeta primers. Sequencing used immunoSEQ multiplex PCR; TCRdb keeps in-frame clones, though not all of them. The sample lists around 160,000 clones, 68% occurring once. Everyone who donated was a healthy bone marrow donor. Sequenced input: PBMCs. This sequence originates from a middle-aged woman in good health and CMV-seropositive.

CDR3 nucleotide sequence: TGTGCCAGCAGCCTGCGCCATTGGGAGTCGGAGCTGTTTTTT. It specifies CASSLRHWESELFF. The chain recombines TRBV6-5 with TRBJ2-2; D might be TRBD2 (5 bases). Germline CDR1 MNHEY, CDR2 SVGAGI. V lost 6 bases and J lost 10, with 18 bases in between. The CDR3 is 14 amino acids.